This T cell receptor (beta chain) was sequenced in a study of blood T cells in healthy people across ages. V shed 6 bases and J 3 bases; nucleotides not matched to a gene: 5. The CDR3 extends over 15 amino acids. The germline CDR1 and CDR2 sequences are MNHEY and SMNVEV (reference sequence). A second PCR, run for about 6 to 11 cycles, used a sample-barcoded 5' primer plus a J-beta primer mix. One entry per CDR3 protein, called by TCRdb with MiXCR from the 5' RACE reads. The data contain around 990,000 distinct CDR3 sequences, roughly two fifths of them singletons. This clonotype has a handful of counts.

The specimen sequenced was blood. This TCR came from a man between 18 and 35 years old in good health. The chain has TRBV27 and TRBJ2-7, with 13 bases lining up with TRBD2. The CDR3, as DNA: TGTGCCAGCAGCCGACTAGCGGGGGGCAACTACGAGCAGTACTTC. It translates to CASSRLAGGNYEQYF.